This TCR beta chain was sequenced for a study of regulatory T cells in long-lasting Graves disease. Study observations and caveats: Reduced TCR diversity was observed in persistent Graves' patients versus newly diagnosed patients. Exclusively peripheral blood, rather than thyroid tissue, was studied.

This CDR3 has 15 amino acids. Germline V CDR1 and CDR2: MNHNS, SASEGT. Trimming cost V 2 bases and J 3 bases, with 11 bases left between them. Stated time point: persistent/refractory GD, antithyroid drugs over 5 years with positive TRAb. Preparation of the TCR library used RNA extracted from PBMCs. Assembly of TCR beta libraries relied on iRepertoire HTBI primers together with Arm-PCR of CDR3 regions. TCRdb called the multiplex PCR reads again in MiXCR, with one record for every CDR3 protein. The table records some 430,000 distinct CDR3 sequences, 20% to 25% of them present only once. This clonotype has more than one count but fewer than ten. Its cognate antigen is unknown.

The sample here was peripheral blood mononuclear cells (PBMCs), taken when the disease was refractory, from a patient treated with antithyroid drugs. The receptor was isolated from a female donor with Graves disease. The chain is built from TRBV6-1 and TRBJ1-5, with a tentative D call TRBD1 (6 bases). The CDR3 nucleotides are TGTGCCAGCAGTGAACAACAGGGATTCAATCAGCCCCAGCATTTT. It translates to CASSEQQGFNQPQHF.